This entry concerns a single TCR beta chain. This entry comes from a study of T cell changes during pregnancy in multiple sclerosis. Measured with immunoSEQ multiplex PCR; TCRdb has only the in-frame clones, and not every one. The data hold roughly 40,000 clones, with roughly 91% observed a single time. Trimming took off 7 bases at V and 4 bases at J, with 7 bases between the two ends. The CDR3 spans 11 residues. CDR1 and CDR2 from the germline V gene are LNHDA and SQIVND (reference sequence). Source: CD8+ T cells from peripheral blood mononuclear cells, taken before pregnancy. The J gene is TRBJ1-2, the V gene TRBV19; the D gene is possibly TRBD1 (5 bases). The source is a female donor with multiple sclerosis, enrolled in a pregnancy study. In DNA form, the CDR3 reads TGTGCCAGTACAGGGCCCTATGGCTACACCTTC. This codes for CASTGPYGYTF.